This T cell receptor (beta chain) was recorded in a study of T cells and Merkel cell carcinoma outcomes. Study results and caveats: In Merkel cell carcinoma, repertoire and T-cell density reportedly predicted outcomes.

Turning to this clone: Its target is not known.

Measured with immunoSEQ multiplex PCR; TCRdb has only the in-frame clones, and not every one. This sample has 1,500 to 2,000 clones, with roughly 73% found just once. The J segment lost 0 bases and the V segment lost 3 bases, leaving 10 bases of the junction unmatched. This CDR3 contains 18 residues. From germline, CDR1 is SEHNR and CDR2 FQNEAQ (reference sequence). The sequencing sample was made of tumor tissue from Merkel cell carcinoma. The source is a human donor with Merkel cell carcinoma. This chain uses TRBV7-9 with TRBJ2-2; 7 nucleotides match TRBD2. This chain's CDR3 is CASSLPGLLKANTGELFF. The CDR3 DNA is TGTGCCAGCAGCTTGCCGGGACTATTAAAGGCGAACACCGGGGAGCTGTTTTTT.